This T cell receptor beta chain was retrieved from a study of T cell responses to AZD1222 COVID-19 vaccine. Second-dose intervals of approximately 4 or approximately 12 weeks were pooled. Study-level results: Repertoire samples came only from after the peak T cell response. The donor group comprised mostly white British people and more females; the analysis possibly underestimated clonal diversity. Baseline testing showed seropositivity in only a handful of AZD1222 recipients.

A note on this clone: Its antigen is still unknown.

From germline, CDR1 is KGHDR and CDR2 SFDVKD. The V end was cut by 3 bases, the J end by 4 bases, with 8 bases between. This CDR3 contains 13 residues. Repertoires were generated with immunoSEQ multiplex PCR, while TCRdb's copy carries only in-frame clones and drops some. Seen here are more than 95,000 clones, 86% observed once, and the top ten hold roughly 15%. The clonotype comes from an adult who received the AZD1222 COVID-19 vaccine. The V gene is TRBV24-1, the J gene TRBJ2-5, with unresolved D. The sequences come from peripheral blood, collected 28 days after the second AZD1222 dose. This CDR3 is CATSDQSRETQYF. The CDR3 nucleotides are TGTGCCACCAGTGATCAGTCGAGAGAGACCCAGTACTTC.